The table lists the clone carrying this TCR beta chain with many counts. This entry comes from a study of blood T cell repertoires in COVID-19. Study overall: PBMCs, B-cell-depleted T cells, or T cells were the source of the cDNA or gDNA that made up the material.

Trimming took 4 bases from V and 5 from J, leaving 15 bases between them. The CDR3 is made up of 14 amino acids. Germline CDR1 is MNHEY and CDR2 is SVGAGI. Assay: immunoSEQ multiplex PCR; the TCRdb copy retains only in-frame clones and omits some. The sample has 130,000 to 150,000 clones, approximately 81% seen once; the top ten hold about 7.5%. This chain links TRBV6-5 with TRBJ2-7; D gene uncertain. The receptor comes from a human donor in a cohort sampled during active COVID-19. The sample was peripheral blood. CDR3 DNA sequence: TGTGCCAGCAGTTCTGTCCTGATGGCAGACGAGCAGTACTTC. This gives the protein CASSSVLMADEQYF.